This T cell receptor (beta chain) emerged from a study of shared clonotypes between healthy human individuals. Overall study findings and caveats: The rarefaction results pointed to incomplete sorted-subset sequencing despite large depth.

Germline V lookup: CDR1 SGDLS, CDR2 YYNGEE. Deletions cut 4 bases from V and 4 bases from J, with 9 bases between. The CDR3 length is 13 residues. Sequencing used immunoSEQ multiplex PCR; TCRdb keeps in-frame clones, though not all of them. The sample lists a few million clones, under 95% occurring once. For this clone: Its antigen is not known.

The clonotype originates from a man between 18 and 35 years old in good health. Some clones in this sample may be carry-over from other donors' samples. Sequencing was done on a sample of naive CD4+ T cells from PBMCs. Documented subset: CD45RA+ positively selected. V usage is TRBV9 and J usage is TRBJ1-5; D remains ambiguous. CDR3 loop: CASSPDLNQPQHF. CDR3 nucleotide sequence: TGTGCCAGCAGCCCGGACCTTAATCAGCCCCAGCATTTT.